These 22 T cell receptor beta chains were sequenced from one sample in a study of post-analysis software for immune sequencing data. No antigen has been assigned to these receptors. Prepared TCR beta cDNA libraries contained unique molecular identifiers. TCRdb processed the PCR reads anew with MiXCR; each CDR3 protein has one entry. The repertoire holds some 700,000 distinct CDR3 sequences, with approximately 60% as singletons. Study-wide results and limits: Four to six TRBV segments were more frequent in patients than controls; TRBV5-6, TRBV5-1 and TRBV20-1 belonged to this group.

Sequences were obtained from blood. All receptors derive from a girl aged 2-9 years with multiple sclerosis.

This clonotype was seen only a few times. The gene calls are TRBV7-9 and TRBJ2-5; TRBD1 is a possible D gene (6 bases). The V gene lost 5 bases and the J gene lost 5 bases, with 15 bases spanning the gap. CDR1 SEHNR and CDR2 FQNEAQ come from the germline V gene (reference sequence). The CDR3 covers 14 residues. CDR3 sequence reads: CASSTGSGGETQYF. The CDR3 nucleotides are TGTGCCAGCAGCACAGGGTCAGGCGGGGAGACCCAGTACTTC. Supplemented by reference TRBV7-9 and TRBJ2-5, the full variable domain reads DTGVSQNPRHKITKRGQNVTFRCDPISEHNRLYWYRQTLGQGPEFLTYFQNEAQLEKSRLLSDRFSAERPKGSFSTLEIQRTEQGDSAMYLCASSTGSGGETQYFGPGTRLLVL.

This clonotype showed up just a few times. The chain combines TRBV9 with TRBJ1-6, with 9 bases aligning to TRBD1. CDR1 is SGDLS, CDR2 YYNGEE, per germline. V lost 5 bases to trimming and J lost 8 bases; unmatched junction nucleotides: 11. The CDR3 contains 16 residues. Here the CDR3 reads CASRGELGQGYSPLHF. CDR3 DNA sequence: TGTGCCAGCAGAGGTGAACTGGGACAGGGCTATTCACCCCTCCACTTT.

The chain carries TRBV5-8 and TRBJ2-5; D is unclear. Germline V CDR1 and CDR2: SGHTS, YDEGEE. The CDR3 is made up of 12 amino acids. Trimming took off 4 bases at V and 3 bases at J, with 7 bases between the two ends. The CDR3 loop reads CASSRPKETQYF. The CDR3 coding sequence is TGTGCCAGCAGCCGCCCGAAAGAGACCCAGTACTTC.

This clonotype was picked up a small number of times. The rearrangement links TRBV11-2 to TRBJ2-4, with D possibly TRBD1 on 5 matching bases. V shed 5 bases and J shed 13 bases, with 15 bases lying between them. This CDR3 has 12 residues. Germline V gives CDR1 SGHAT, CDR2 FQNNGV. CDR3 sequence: CASSLPGSGQYF. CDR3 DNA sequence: TGTGCCAGCAGCCTGCCAGGGTCAGGGCAGTACTTC. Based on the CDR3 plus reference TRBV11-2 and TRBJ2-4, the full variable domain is EAGVAQSPRYKIIEKRQSVAFWCNPISGHATLYWYQQILGQGPKLLIQFQNNGVVDDSQLPKDRFSAERLKGVDSTLKIQPAKLEDSAVYLCASSLPGSGQYFGAGTRLSVL.

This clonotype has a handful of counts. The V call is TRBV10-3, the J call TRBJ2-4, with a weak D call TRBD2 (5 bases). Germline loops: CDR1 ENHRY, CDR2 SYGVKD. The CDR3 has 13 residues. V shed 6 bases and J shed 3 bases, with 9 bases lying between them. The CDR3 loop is CAISRDIKNIQYF. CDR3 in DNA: TGTGCCATCAGCCGGGATATCAAAAACATTCAGTACTTC.

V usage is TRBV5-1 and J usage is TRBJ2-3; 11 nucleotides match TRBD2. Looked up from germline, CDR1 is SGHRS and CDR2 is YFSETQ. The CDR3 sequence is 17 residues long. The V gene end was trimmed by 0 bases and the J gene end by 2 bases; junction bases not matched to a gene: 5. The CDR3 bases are TGCGCCAGCAGCTTGGGACTAGCGGGATCAACCACAGATACGCAGTATTTT. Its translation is CASSLGLAGSTTDTQYF. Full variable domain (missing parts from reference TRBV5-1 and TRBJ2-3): KAGVTQTPRYLIKTRGQQVTLSCSPISGHRSVSWYQQTPGQGLQFLFEYFSETQRNKGNFPGRFSGRQFSNSRSEMNVSTLELGDSALYLCASSLGLAGSTTDTQYFGPGTRLTVL.

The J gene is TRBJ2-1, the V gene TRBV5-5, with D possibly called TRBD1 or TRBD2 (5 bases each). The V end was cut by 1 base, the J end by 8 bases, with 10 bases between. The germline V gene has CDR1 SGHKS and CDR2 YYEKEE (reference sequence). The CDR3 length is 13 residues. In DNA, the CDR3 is TGTGCCAGCAGCTTGTTGGGGGTCCATGAGCAGTTCTTC. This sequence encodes CASSLLGVHEQFF.

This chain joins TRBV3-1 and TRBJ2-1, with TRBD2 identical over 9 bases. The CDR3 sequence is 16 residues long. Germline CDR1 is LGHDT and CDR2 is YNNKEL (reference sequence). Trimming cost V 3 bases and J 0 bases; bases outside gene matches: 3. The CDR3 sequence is CASSHHSGSSYNEQFF. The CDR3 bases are TGTGCCAGCAGCCACCATAGCGGGAGCTCCTACAATGAGCAGTTCTTC.

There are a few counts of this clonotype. DNA for the CDR3: TGCGCCAGCAGCTTGGCTAGCGGGAGATGGGGCCCCTACAATGAGCAGTTCTTC. It is translated as CASSLASGRWGPYNEQFF. V is TRBV5-1 and J is TRBJ2-1; 10 nucleotides agree with TRBD2. The CDR3 covers 18 residues. After removal of 0 bases from V and 2 bases from J, the junction contained 8 bases not matched to a gene. The germline V gene has CDR1 SGHRS and CDR2 YFSETQ. Full variable domain (missing parts from reference TRBV5-1 and TRBJ2-1): KAGVTQTPRYLIKTRGQQVTLSCSPISGHRSVSWYQQTPGQGLQFLFEYFSETQRNKGNFPGRFSGRQFSNSRSEMNVSTLELGDSALYLCASSLASGRWGPYNEQFFGPGTRLTVL.

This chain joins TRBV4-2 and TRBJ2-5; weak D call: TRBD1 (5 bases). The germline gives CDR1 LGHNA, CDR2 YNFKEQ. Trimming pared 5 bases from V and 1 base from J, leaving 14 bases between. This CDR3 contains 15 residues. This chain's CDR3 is CASSFRTPSQETQYF. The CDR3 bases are TGTGCCAGCAGCTTCAGGACACCATCCCAAGAGACCCAGTACTTC.

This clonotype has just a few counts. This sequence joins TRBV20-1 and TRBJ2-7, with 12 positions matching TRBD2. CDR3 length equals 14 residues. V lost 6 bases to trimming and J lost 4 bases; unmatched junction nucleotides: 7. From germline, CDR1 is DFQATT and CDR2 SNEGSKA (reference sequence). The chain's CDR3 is CSATFGTSGYEQYF. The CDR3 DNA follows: TGCAGTGCGACCTTTGGGACTAGCGGGTACGAGCAGTACTTC.

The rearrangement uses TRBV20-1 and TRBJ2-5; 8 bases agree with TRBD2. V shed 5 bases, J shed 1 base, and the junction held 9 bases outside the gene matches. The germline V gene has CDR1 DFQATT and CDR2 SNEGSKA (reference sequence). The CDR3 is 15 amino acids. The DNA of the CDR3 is TGCAGTGCTCCCCTGGGGCGGGGGGTCCAAGAGACCCAGTACTTC. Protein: CSAPLGRGVQETQYF.

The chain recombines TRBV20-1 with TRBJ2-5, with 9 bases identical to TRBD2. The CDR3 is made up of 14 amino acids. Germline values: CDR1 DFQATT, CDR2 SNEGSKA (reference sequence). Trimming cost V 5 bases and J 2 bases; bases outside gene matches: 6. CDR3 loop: CSAVLAGGQETQYF. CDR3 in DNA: TGCAGTGCTGTTCTGGCGGGGGGGCAAGAGACCCAGTACTTC.

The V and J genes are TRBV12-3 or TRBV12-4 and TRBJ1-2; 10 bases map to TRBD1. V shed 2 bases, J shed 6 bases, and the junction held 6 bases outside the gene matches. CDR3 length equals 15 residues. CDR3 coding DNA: TGTGCCAGCAGTTTATCCCCCGGGACAGGGGATGGCTACACCTTC. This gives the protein CASSLSPGTGDGYTF.

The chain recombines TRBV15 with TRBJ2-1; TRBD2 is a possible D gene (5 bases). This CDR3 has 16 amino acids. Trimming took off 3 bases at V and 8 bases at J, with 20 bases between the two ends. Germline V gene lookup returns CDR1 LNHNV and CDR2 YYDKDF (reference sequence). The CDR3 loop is CATSSPRAQHSDEQFF. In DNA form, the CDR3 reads TGTGCCACCAGCAGTCCGAGGGCCCAACACAGTGATGAGCAGTTCTTC.

For the CDR3, the DNA is TGTGCCATCAGTGAGTCCGCAGGGACTAACTATGGCTACACCTTC. Protein: CAISESAGTNYGYTF. The chain has TRBV10-3 and TRBJ1-2; perhaps TRBD1 as D (5 bases). The V gene's germline CDR1 is ENHRY and CDR2 SYGVKD. Trimming removed 0 bases from V and 0 bases from J, with 8 bases in between. This CDR3 has 15 residues.

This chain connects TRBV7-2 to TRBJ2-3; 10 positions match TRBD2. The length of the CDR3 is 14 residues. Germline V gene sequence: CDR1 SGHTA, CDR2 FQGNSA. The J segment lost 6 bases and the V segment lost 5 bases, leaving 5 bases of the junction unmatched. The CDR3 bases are TGTGCCAGCAGCGGAGCGGGGGGGCTCGATACGCAGTATTTT. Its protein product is CASSGAGGLDTQYF.

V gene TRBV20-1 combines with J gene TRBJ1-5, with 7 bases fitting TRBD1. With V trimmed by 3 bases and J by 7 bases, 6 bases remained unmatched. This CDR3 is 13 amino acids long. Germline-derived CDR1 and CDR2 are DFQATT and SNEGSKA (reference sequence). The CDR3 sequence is CSASEGGRQPQHF. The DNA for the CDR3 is TGCAGTGCTAGCGAAGGGGGCAGACAGCCCCAGCATTTT.

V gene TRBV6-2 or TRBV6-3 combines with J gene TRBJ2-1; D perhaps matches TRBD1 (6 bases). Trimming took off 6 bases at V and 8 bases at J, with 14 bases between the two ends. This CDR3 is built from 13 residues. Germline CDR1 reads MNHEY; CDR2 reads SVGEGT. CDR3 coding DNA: TGTGCCAGCAGGTCCGGACAGCCGGATGAGCAGTTCTTC. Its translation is CASRSGQPDEQFF.

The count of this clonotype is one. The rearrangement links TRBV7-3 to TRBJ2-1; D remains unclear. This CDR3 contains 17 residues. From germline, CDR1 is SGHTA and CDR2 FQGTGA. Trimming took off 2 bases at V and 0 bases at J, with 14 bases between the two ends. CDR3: CASSLSLFPSSYNEQFF. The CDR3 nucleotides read TGTGCCAGCAGCTTATCTCTCTTCCCCAGCTCCTACAATGAGCAGTTCTTC.

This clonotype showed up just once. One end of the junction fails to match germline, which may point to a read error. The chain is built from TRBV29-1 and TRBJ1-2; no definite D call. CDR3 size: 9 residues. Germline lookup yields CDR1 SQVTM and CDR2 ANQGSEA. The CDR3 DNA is TGCAGCGCCGGAAATGGCTGCACCTTC. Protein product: CSAGNGCTF.

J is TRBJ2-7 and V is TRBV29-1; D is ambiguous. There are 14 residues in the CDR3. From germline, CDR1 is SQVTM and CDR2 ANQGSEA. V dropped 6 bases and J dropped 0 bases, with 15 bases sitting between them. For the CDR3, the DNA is TGCAGCGTGGCGCAGGTTGACTCCTCCTACGAGCAGTACTTC. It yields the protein CSVAQVDSSYEQYF.